These 12 T cell receptor beta chains came from one sample sequenced in a study of cytomegalovirus exposure and HLA in healthy donors. The PCR was carried out with 60 Vbeta primers and 13 Jbeta primers. TCRdb's table, derived via immunoSEQ multiplex PCR, lists solely in-frame clones and lacks some. The sample consists of approximately 200,000 clones, roughly four fifths of them appearing once. The sample comprised PBMCs. The receptors come from a woman aged 45-65 years in good health and CMV-seropositive.

The chain joins TRBV6-5 to TRBJ1-2; D is ambiguous. The V and J ends lost 5 bases and 4 bases respectively, with 14 bases between them. From germline, CDR1 is MNHEY and CDR2 SVGAGI. The CDR3 is 14 amino acids. CDR3 region: CASSREQRSYGYTF. CDR3 DNA sequence: TGTGCCAGCAGTCGAGAACAGAGATCCTATGGCTACACCTTC.

The chain combines TRBV19 with TRBJ2-1; TRBD2 agrees at 8 bases. The CDR3 runs to 15 residues. Germline CDR1 reads LNHDA; CDR2 reads SQIVND (reference sequence). The V segment lost 2 bases and the J segment 9 bases; nucleotides outside the gene matches: 9. Here the CDR3 DNA reads TGTGCCAGTAGTATACGGGGACTAGATGGCGCTGAGCAGTTCTTC. It specifies CASSIRGLDGAEQFF.

The chain has TRBV4-3 and TRBJ2-1; 8 nucleotides line up with TRBD1. This CDR3 contains 16 residues. Trimming took 0 bases from V and 7 from J; bases not matched to a gene: 8. Germline CDR1 is LGHNA and CDR2 is YSLEER. The CDR3 bases are TGCGCCAGCAGCCAAGATACGCAGGGGGCGCGGAATGAGCAGTTCTTC. This codes for CASSQDTQGARNEQFF.

Comments on this clone: One end of the junction does not line up with germline, which may come from a read error. The chain combines TRBV6-1 with TRBJ2-1; TRBD1 might be the D (6 bases). Germline V gives CDR1 MNHNS, CDR2 SASEGT. The CDR3 spans 16 residues. CDR3 amino acids: CASSEAGAIVGDEQFF. As DNA, the CDR3 is TGTGCCAGCAGCGAAGCAGGGGCAATCGTTGGCGATGAGCAGTTCTTC.

This chain uses TRBV5-1 with TRBJ1-6, with TRBD1 identical over 7 bases. The CDR3 covers 13 residues. Germline CDR1 SGHRS, CDR2 YFSETQ. Trimming removed 4 bases from V and 12 bases from J; junction bases left unmatched: 7. The CDR3: CASSPDDREPLHF. The CDR3 region has the DNA TGCGCCAGCAGCCCCGATGACAGGGAACCCCTCCACTTT.

CDR3 amino acids: CSAQGHETQYF. CDR3 nucleotides: TGCAGTGCCCAGGGACATGAGACCCAGTACTTC. V is TRBV20-1 and J is TRBJ2-5; maybe TRBD1 (6 bases). The CDR3 runs to 11 residues. The germline V gene has CDR1 DFQATT and CDR2 SNEGSKA (reference sequence). Trimming cost V 6 bases and J 5 bases, with 10 bases left between them.

The genes are TRBV5-1 and TRBJ1-4, with 9 bases that match TRBD1. After removal of 4 bases from V and 6 bases from J, the junction contained 4 bases not matched to a gene. The CDR3 has 14 residues. Per germline, CDR1 SGHRS and CDR2 YFSETQ. The DNA of the CDR3 is TGCGCCAGCAGCGCACAGGGGGCATATGAAAAACTGTTTTTT. This gives the protein CASSAQGAYEKLFF.

This clone came up once. Other DNA variants within this sample encode the same CDR3. The V call is TRBV11-2, the J call TRBJ2-7; 12 bases map to TRBD2. Germline V gene data show CDR1 as SGHAT and CDR2 as FQNNGV. The CDR3 sequence is 15 residues long. V lost 2 bases to trimming and J lost 2 bases; unmatched junction nucleotides: 1. The CDR3 is CASSLLAGGPYEQYF. The DNA for the CDR3 is TGTGCCAGCAGCTTACTAGCGGGGGGGCCCTACGAGCAGTACTTC.

This sequence joins TRBV7-9 and TRBJ1-1; 8 bases map to TRBD1. Germline V gene lookup returns CDR1 SEHNR and CDR2 FQNEAQ (reference sequence). The CDR3 contains 16 residues. The V segment lost 2 bases and the J segment 7 bases; nucleotides outside the gene matches: 12. The DNA for the CDR3 is TGTGCCAGCAGCTTAAGGAACAGGGGGGGGAACGGTGAAGCTTTCTTT. Amino acids: CASSLRNRGGNGEAFF.

The chain couples TRBV11-2 to TRBJ2-7; TRBD2 aligns across 13 bases. Trimming at V came to 5 bases and at J to 9 bases, leaving 13 bases not matched to a gene. CDR3 length: 16 residues. CDR1 and CDR2 (germline): SGHAT, FQNNGV. This CDR3 is CASSHGLAGATVGQYF. DNA of the CDR3: TGTGCCAGCAGCCACGGACTAGCGGGAGCGACGGTAGGGCAGTACTTC.

The chain recombines TRBV9 with TRBJ2-1, with 10 bases aligning to TRBD2. The junction had 4 bases not matched to a gene; V was cut back by 4 bases and J by 6 bases. In germline, CDR1 is SGDLS, CDR2 YYNGEE. The CDR3 runs 14 residues. CDR3: CASSTGLASNEQFF. CDR3 sequence (DNA): TGTGCCAGCAGCACGGGACTAGCGAGCAATGAGCAGTTCTTC.

The chain is built from TRBV2 and TRBJ2-7, with 8 bases that match TRBD2. The length of the CDR3 is 14 residues. Germline-derived CDR1 and CDR2 are SNHLY and FYNNEI. V shed 7 bases, J shed 3 bases, and the junction held 8 bases outside the gene matches. CDR3 sequence: CASNREGPLYEQYF. DNA of the CDR3: TGTGCCAGCAACCGGGAGGGCCCTCTCTACGAGCAGTACTTC. The complete variable domain, with remaining parts taken from reference TRBV2 and TRBJ2-7, reads EPEVTQTPSHQVTQMGQEVILRCVPISNHLYFYWYRQILGQKVEFLVSFYNNEISEKSEIFDDQFSVERPDGSNFTLKIRSTKLEDSAMYFCASNREGPLYEQYFGPGTRLTVT.